This T cell receptor (beta chain) is drawn from a study of regulatory T cells in long-lasting Graves disease. V dropped 1 base and J dropped 8 bases, with 1 base sitting between them. The CDR3 is made up of 11 amino acids. Germline V lookup: CDR1 SGHKS, CDR2 YYEKEE (reference sequence). This clonotype has just a few counts. Its antigen is as yet unknown. Arm-PCR of CDR3 regions with iRepertoire HTBI primers generated TCR beta libraries. TCRdb itself ran the multiplex PCR reads through MiXCR, one entry per CDR3 protein. This sample yields over 300,000 distinct CDR3 sequences, of which 20% are seen a single time; less than 30% belongs to the top ten. General study results and limits: The study found persistent patients shared more public clonotypes (roughly 2,500) than new patients (over 850). Repertoires from persistent disease leaned toward TRBV28, TRBJ1-2 and TRBJ2-5.

The time point: persistent/refractory GD, antithyroid drugs over 5 years with positive TRAb. Construction of the TCR library relied on RNA isolated from PBMCs. The clonotype originates from a female donor with Graves disease. V and J are TRBV5-5 and TRBJ1-6; D remains ambiguous. The sequenced sample was peripheral blood mononuclear cells (PBMCs), obtained when the disease was refractory, from a patient treated with antithyroid drugs. This CDR3 reads CASSLYSPLHF. Here the CDR3 DNA reads TGTGCCAGCAGCTTGTATTCACCCCTCCACTTT.